A selection of T cell receptor beta chains follows, all from one sample in a study of cytomegalovirus exposure and HLA in healthy donors. TCRdb's copy holds only in-frame clones and misses some; the assay was immunoSEQ multiplex PCR. The sample shows about 240,000 clones, about 86% of them seen only once. The sequenced sample was PBMCs. The receptors shown here come from a woman aged 25 to 45 in good health and CMV-seropositive. CDR3s include the opening cysteine and the closing phenylalanine or tryptophan. Fields, in order: J gene, V gene, clone size, CDR3 protein. Clone size is shown for a subset of rows, as once, few, many or a class of expanded clone.

j_gene: TRBJ1-2
v_gene: TRBV7-8
abundance: .
CDR3aa: CAHLGQDGYTF

j_gene: TRBJ2-7
v_gene: TRBV27
abundance: .
CDR3aa: CASSAGHPEQYF

j_gene: TRBJ1-4
v_gene: TRBV5-1
abundance: .
CDR3aa: CASSPTYTSEKLFF

j_gene: TRBJ2-1
v_gene: TRBV6-4
abundance: .
CDR3aa: CASRLIRDYLSSYNEQFF

j_gene: TRBJ1-2
v_gene: TRBV28
abundance: few
CDR3aa: CASSLRGLLNGYTF

j_gene: TRBJ2-7
v_gene: TRBV5-1
abundance: .
CDR3aa: CASSPDRAAYEQYF

j_gene: TRBJ2-1
v_gene: TRBV19
abundance: .
CDR3aa: CASSLLGGNEQFF

j_gene: TRBJ2-3
v_gene: TRBV28
abundance: .
CDR3aa: CASSSLTGTAPDTQYF

j_gene: TRBJ1-1
v_gene: TRBV5-1
abundance: .
CDR3aa: CASCLGVGTEAFF

j_gene: TRBJ1-2
v_gene: TRBV27
abundance: .
CDR3aa: CASTKAGANYGYTF

j_gene: TRBJ1-2
v_gene: TRBV7-9
abundance: .
CDR3aa: CASSYSTGTGYTF

j_gene: TRBJ2-3
v_gene: TRBV5-4
abundance: .
CDR3aa: CASSLGLASEDTQYF

j_gene: TRBJ2-3
v_gene: TRBV7-6
abundance: .
CDR3aa: CASSLSGGDADTQYF